Below are 12 T cell receptor beta chains sequenced from a single sample in a study of PD-1 blockade in classical Hodgkin lymphoma. Every patient experienced relapse after autologous stem cell transplantation, and brentuximab vedotin exposure varied. Produced via immunoSEQ multiplex PCR; TCRdb's table is partial and in-frame only. In the table there are about 110,000 clones, about 88% of which are singletons. Sequenced here: peripheral blood mononuclear cells (PBMCs), sampled before the second cycle of nivolumab. These receptors were taken from a human donor with classical Hodgkin lymphoma.

CDR3 region: CASSEGGFTDTQYF. CDR3 nucleotides: TGTGCCAGCAGTGAGGGGGGGTTCACAGATACGCAGTATTTT. The V gene is TRBV6-5, the J gene TRBJ2-3, with TRBD2 as a possible D gene (7 bases). The CDR3 runs to 14 residues. Germline CDR1 MNHEY, CDR2 SVGAGI. The V end lost 5 bases, the J end lost 2 bases, and 11 bases lay between the germline ends.

The rearrangement uses TRBV30 and TRBJ1-2; D is unclear. CDR3 length: 13 residues. Germline CDR1 reads GTSNPN; CDR2 reads SVGIG (reference sequence). V was clipped by 1 base and J by 4 bases, with 10 bases between them. This CDR3 is CAWSASPTYGYTF. The CDR3 DNA follows: TGTGCCTGGAGTGCGTCTCCGACCTATGGCTACACCTTC.

The chain combines TRBV29-1 with TRBJ2-3; 9 bases map to TRBD1. V shed 5 bases and J 2 bases; nucleotides not matched to a gene: 8. The CDR3 length is 15 residues. Per germline, CDR1 SQVTM and CDR2 ANQGSEA. The CDR3 region is CSVRRDRASTDTQYF. The CDR3 DNA reads TGCAGCGTTCGACGGGACAGGGCGTCCACAGATACGCAGTATTTT.

This rearrangement joins TRBV6-5 to TRBJ2-7; 7 nucleotides align to TRBD2. J was trimmed by 7 bases and V by 3 bases; bases with no gene match: 9. Germline lookup yields CDR1 MNHEY and CDR2 SVGAGI. This CDR3 comprises 14 residues. Here the CDR3 DNA reads TGTGCCAGCAGTTATGGGGGAGGGCCGAAAGAGCAGTACTTC. It codes for CASSYGGGPKEQYF.

CDR3 amino acids: CATSMASGIYEQYF. The CDR3, as DNA: TGTGCCACGTCGATGGCTAGCGGGATCTACGAGCAGTACTTC. The V gene is TRBV19, the J gene TRBJ2-7; 9 bases map to TRBD2. This CDR3 is 14 amino acids long. The ends lost 10 bases at V and 3 bases at J; junction bases unmatched: 10. The germline V gene encodes CDR1 LNHDA and CDR2 SQIVND (reference sequence).

The rearrangement links TRBV18 to TRBJ2-5; D is uncertain. This CDR3 region has 14 residues. V was shortened by 1 base and J by 4 bases, with 10 bases between the two germline ends. Germline values: CDR1 KGHSH, CDR2 LQKENI. The CDR3 coding sequence is TGTGCCAGCTCACCACTCGTCAGTGGAGAGACCCAGTACTTC. Protein: CASSPLVSGETQYF.

This clone was seen only once. This chain joins TRBV2 and TRBJ1-1, with D unclear. The ends were cut back, 8 bases at V and 1 base at J, with 26 bases in the middle. CDR1 is SNHLY, CDR2 FYNNEI, per germline. This CDR3 comprises 18 residues. The CDR3 nucleotides read TGTGCCAGCCCAATTTCACACCTTACAGAGTGGGAGAACACTGAAGCTTTCTTT. Translating gives CASPISHLTEWENTEAFF.

The CDR3 region is CATGGYSGNTIYF. The CDR3 DNA reads as TGTGCCACAGGAGGTTACTCTGGAAACACCATATATTTT. This rearrangement joins TRBV10-3 to TRBJ1-3; unclear D gene. CDR3 length equals 13 residues. Trimming removed 10 bases at V and 0 bases at J, with 10 bases between. Germline-derived CDR1 and CDR2 are ENHRY and SYGVKD.

This sequence joins TRBV5-6 and TRBJ1-5, with 9 bases lining up with TRBD1. CDR3 length: 16 amino acids. The trim removed 4 bases at V and 0 bases at J, leaving 5 bases unmatched. The germline V gene encodes CDR1 SGHDT and CDR2 YYEEEE. CDR3 protein: CASSRTGEYSNQPQHF. The CDR3 coding sequence is TGTGCCAGCAGCCGGACAGGGGAGTATAGCAATCAGCCCCAGCATTTT.

V and J are TRBV14 and TRBJ1-1, with unresolved D. The germline V gene encodes CDR1 SGHDN and CDR2 FVKESK. The CDR3 is 14 amino acids. Deletions cut 3 bases from V and 3 bases from J, with 11 bases between. The CDR3, as DNA: TGTGCCAGCAGCCATTGGGGAAAGGACACTGAAGCTTTCTTT. Residues: CASSHWGKDTEAFF.

The chain uses TRBV6-5 and TRBJ1-4, with D tentatively TRBD1 (5 bases). Per germline, CDR1 MNHEY and CDR2 SVGAGI. V was shortened by 5 bases and J by 6 bases, with 13 bases between the two germline ends. The CDR3 consists of 14 residues. This CDR3 is CASSPQGTYEKLFF. The CDR3 DNA sequence: TGTGCCAGCAGTCCCCAAGGGACTTATGAAAAACTGTTTTTT.

The chain has TRBV16 and TRBJ2-7; 7 nucleotides agree with TRBD1. CDR1 and CDR2 (germline): KGHSY, FQNENV. This CDR3 has 15 amino acids. The V segment lost 2 bases and the J segment 2 bases; nucleotides outside the gene matches: 6. Here the CDR3 DNA reads TGTGCCAGCAGCCAACAGTCGGGACAGACCTACGAGCAGTACTTC. Protein sequence: CASSQQSGQTYEQYF.